A single sample gave rise to the 8 T cell receptor beta chains below, sequenced in a study of blood T cell repertoires in COVID-19. The protocol was immunoSEQ multiplex PCR, while the TCRdb copy is restricted to in-frame clones and leaves out a portion. Here the sample spans 50,000 to 75,000 clones, over 75% being singletons. The source material was peripheral blood. Receptor source: a man aged 55 to 70 with acute or convalescent COVID-19.

The chain has TRBV7-6 and TRBJ2-2; the match to TRBD2 covers 11 bases. Unmatched junction bases numbered 3, after V lost 3 bases and J lost 3 bases. The CDR3 contains 16 residues. In germline, CDR1 is SGHVS, CDR2 FNYEAQ. The CDR3 loop is CASSFLGLADTGELFF. In DNA form, the CDR3 reads TGTGCCAGCAGCTTCCTGGGACTAGCGGACACCGGGGAGCTGTTTTTT.

This chain uses TRBV6-5 with TRBJ1-1; D perhaps matches TRBD1 (6 bases). V was cut by 10 bases and J by 4 bases, with 19 bases left in between. The germline V gene has CDR1 MNHEY and CDR2 SVGAGI. The CDR3 has 14 residues. Here the CDR3 reads CATVTGFMGTEAFF. The CDR3 DNA reads TGTGCCACCGTTACAGGGTTTATGGGCACTGAAGCTTTCTTT.

The chain couples TRBV9 to TRBJ2-5; D call uncertain. V was clipped by 0 bases and J by 3 bases, with 9 bases between them. This CDR3 spans 14 amino acids. The germline gives CDR1 SGDLS, CDR2 YYNGEE. The CDR3 coding sequence is TGTGCCAGCAGCGTAGTGGGCCTAAAAGAGACCCAGTACTTC. As protein: CASSVVGLKETQYF.

The genes are TRBV9 and TRBJ2-3; no definite D call. The V end was cut by 0 bases, the J end by 8 bases, with 7 bases between. Germline V CDR1 and CDR2: SGDLS, YYNGEE. This CDR3 has 12 residues. CDR3 coding DNA: TGTGCCAGCAGCGTAGTCGTCGGTACGCAGTATTTT. Its translation: CASSVVVGTQYF.

The chain recombines TRBV7-2 with TRBJ2-4; TRBD2 is a possible D gene (6 bases). CDR1 and CDR2 from the germline V gene are SGHTA and FQGNSA. V was shortened by 1 base and J by 6 bases, with 10 bases between the two germline ends. This CDR3 has 14 residues. CDR3 region: CASSLVAGINIQYF. The CDR3 DNA follows: TGTGCCAGCAGCTTAGTGGCGGGGATAAACATTCAGTACTTC.

This clone has a handful of counts. This chain joins TRBV13 and TRBJ1-5, with TRBD1 matching 7 bases. J gave up 6 bases and V 6 bases, and 8 bases lay outside the gene matches. Germline V gene sequence: CDR1 PRHDT, CDR2 FYEKMQ (reference sequence). CDR3 length: 14 amino acids. The CDR3 region is CASSRQGLSQPQHF. CDR3 DNA: TGTGCCAGCAGTCGACAGGGTCTCAGTCAGCCCCAGCATTTT.

The sample holds one count of this clone. The chain links TRBV19 to TRBJ2-2; D perhaps matches TRBD1 (6 bases). This CDR3 comprises 16 residues. Trimming stripped 8 bases from V and 2 bases from J, with 18 bases between. Germline CDR1 reads LNHDA; CDR2 reads SQIVND (reference sequence). The CDR3: CASLRQVGINTGELFF. In nucleotides, the CDR3 is TGTGCCAGTTTGCGACAGGTTGGGATTAACACCGGGGAGCTGTTTTTT.

The chain has TRBV5-1 and TRBJ2-3; D may be TRBD2 (6 bases). The CDR3 runs 13 residues. Germline V gene lookup returns CDR1 SGHRS and CDR2 YFSETQ. V was trimmed by 4 bases and J by 7 bases, leaving 13 bases between them. The CDR3 spells CASSPAGGHTQYF. The CDR3 region has the DNA TGCGCCAGCAGCCCCGCCGGGGGACATACGCAGTATTTT.